Presented here are 28 T cell receptor beta chains from one specimen sequenced in a study of shared clonotypes between healthy human individuals (TCRdb year 2020). CD8 naive samples consisted of CD45RO-negative cells that were positively selected for CCR7, yielding a CD45RA+CCR7+ population without TemRA cells. To prepare the library, the immunoSEQ multiplex PCR assay was applied. Not all clones reach the TCRdb copy of this immuneACCESS table, which keeps in-frame sequences only. Checked studies attribute under half of the gap to unresolved V genes and leave the rest unexplained. The sample table contains millions of clones; only one count was recorded for approximately 94% of them. Over 1.5% of the sample rests with the top ten. Sequenced material: naive CD8+ T cells from PBMCs. The cell subset or site label here, explained by the study, means: CD45RA+CCR7+. The receptor set was obtained from a man younger than 35 in good health. Some clones in this sample may be carry-over from other donors' samples.

The gene calls are TRBV7-9 and TRBJ2-2; 7 positions match TRBD2. The V gene's germline CDR1 is SEHNR and CDR2 FQNEAQ (reference sequence). This CDR3 spans 15 amino acids. With V trimmed by 8 bases and J by 1 base, 7 bases remained unmatched. CDR3 sequence: CASPGRGMNTGELFF. CDR3 in DNA: TGTGCCAGCCCTGGGAGGGGAATGAACACCGGGGAGCTGTTTTTT. Full variable domain (missing parts from reference TRBV7-9 and TRBJ2-2): DTGVSQNPRHKITKRGQNVTFRCDPISEHNRLYWYRQTLGQGPEFLTYFQNEAQLEKSRLLSDRFSAERPKGSFSTLEIQRTEQGDSAMYLCASPGRGMNTGELFFGEGSRLTVL.

The rearrangement links TRBV19 to TRBJ2-1; D remains ambiguous. The CDR3 contains 14 residues. Germline CDR1 and CDR2: LNHDA and SQIVND (reference sequence). Trimming pared 7 bases from V and 0 bases from J, leaving 10 bases between. The CDR3 sequence: CASTSRSSYNEQFF. CDR3 bases: TGTGCCAGTACCAGTAGGAGCTCCTACAATGAGCAGTTCTTC.

The chain uses TRBV28 and TRBJ2-7; the D is unclear. This CDR3 region has 15 residues. Trimming pared 4 bases from V and 2 bases from J, leaving 15 bases between. The V gene's germline CDR1 is MDHEN and CDR2 SYDVKM. CDR3: CASSWTGRFPYEQYF. In DNA, the CDR3 is TGTGCCAGCAGTTGGACGGGTAGATTCCCCTACGAGCAGTACTTC.

The V and J genes are TRBV28 and TRBJ2-7, with a tentative D call TRBD2 (5 bases). Trimming removed 7 bases from V and 3 bases from J, with 13 bases in between. CDR3 size: 13 residues. Germline CDR1 MDHEN, CDR2 SYDVKM. CDR3 region: CASTLYRGYEQYF. The DNA of the CDR3 is TGTGCCAGCACCCTATATCGGGGCTACGAGCAGTACTTC.

This chain connects TRBV19 to TRBJ1-5; maybe TRBD1 (5 bases). Per germline, CDR1 LNHDA and CDR2 SQIVND (reference sequence). The CDR3 length is 13 residues. V lost 3 bases and J lost 6, with 9 bases in between. CDR3 in amino acids: CASSIDRRQPQHF. In nucleotides, the CDR3 is TGTGCCAGTAGTATTGACAGACGTCAGCCCCAGCATTTT.

V gene TRBV27 combines with J gene TRBJ2-7; the match to TRBD1 covers 9 bases. Trimming removed 2 bases from V and 2 bases from J; junction bases left unmatched: 4. This CDR3 is built from 15 residues. From germline, CDR1 is MNHEY and CDR2 SMNVEV (reference sequence). The CDR3 DNA sequence: TGTGCCAGCAGTTTAAGACAGGGGGTGCCCTACGAGCAGTACTTC. Encoded protein: CASSLRQGVPYEQYF.

The V gene is TRBV6-1, the J gene TRBJ1-2; no clear D. CDR3 size: 12 residues. V gave up 0 bases and J gave up 5 bases, with 4 bases separating them. Germline V gene lookup returns CDR1 MNHNS and CDR2 SASEGT. The DNA for the CDR3 is TGTGCCAGCAGTGAAGCGGGATATGGCTACACCTTC. It codes for CASSEAGYGYTF.

V gene TRBV19 combines with J gene TRBJ1-1; maybe TRBD1 (5 bases). The germline V gene has CDR1 LNHDA and CDR2 SQIVND (reference sequence). The V end was cut by 8 bases, the J end by 0 bases, with 19 bases between. The CDR3 spans 16 residues. The CDR3 DNA reads as TGTGCCAGTTATCAGGCGGGTCGGGGCATGAACACTGAAGCTTTCTTT. Protein sequence: CASYQAGRGMNTEAFF.

The CDR3 region has the DNA TGCGCCAGCAGTGTAAGCGGGAACTACAATGAGCAGTTCTTC. This gives the protein CASSVSGNYNEQFF. The rearrangement joins TRBV10-2 to TRBJ2-1; 7 bases are shared with TRBD2. This CDR3 has 14 amino acids. CDR1 is WSHSY and CDR2 is SAAADI in the germline V gene. With V trimmed by 4 bases and J by 3 bases, 3 bases remained unmatched.

This rearrangement joins TRBV19 to TRBJ2-6; TRBD2 matches 8 bases. Germline V gene sequence: CDR1 LNHDA, CDR2 SQIVND (reference sequence). This CDR3 has 14 amino acids. Losses at the gene ends were 8 bases for V and 2 bases for J; bases not matched to a gene: 2. CDR3 protein: CASLGLAGANVLTF. CDR3 nucleotide sequence: TGTGCCAGTTTGGGACTAGCTGGGGCCAACGTCCTGACTTTC.

The J gene is TRBJ2-7, the V gene TRBV7-9; D might be TRBD1 (6 bases). V was clipped by 4 bases and J by 7 bases, with 17 bases between them. Germline V lookup: CDR1 SEHNR, CDR2 FQNEAQ (reference sequence). CDR3 size: 14 residues. The CDR3 sequence: CASSSAGTKGEQYF. The CDR3 DNA sequence: TGTGCCAGCAGCTCCGCCGGGACAAAGGGAGAGCAGTACTTC. Looking up the rest from reference TRBV7-9 and TRBJ2-7 gives the full variable domain: DTGVSQNPRHKITKRGQNVTFRCDPISEHNRLYWYRQTLGQGPEFLTYFQNEAQLEKSRLLSDRFSAERPKGSFSTLEIQRTEQGDSAMYLCASSSAGTKGEQYFGPGTRLTVT.

This chain joins TRBV2 and TRBJ1-1; possibly TRBD1 for D (6 bases). Trimming removed 3 bases from V and 1 base from J, with 15 bases in between. CDR3 size: 16 residues. The germline gives CDR1 SNHLY, CDR2 FYNNEI. CDR3 bases: TGTGCCAGCAGTGATGATTTGGGGGCAACGAACACTGAAGCTTTCTTT. Translating it yields CASSDDLGATNTEAFF.

CDR3 protein: CASSLGGLREWETQYF. CDR3 nucleotide sequence: TGTGCCAGCAGCTTAGGCGGGTTGCGGGAGTGGGAGACCCAGTACTTC. This rearrangement joins TRBV7-7 to TRBJ2-5; 7 bases agree with TRBD2. This CDR3 contains 16 residues. The germline V gene encodes CDR1 SSHAT and CDR2 FNYEAQ (reference sequence). With 1 base clipped from V and 5 bases from J, the junction kept 10 bases outside the gene matches.

This chain joins TRBV27 and TRBJ2-2; 10 bases map to TRBD2. Unmatched junction bases numbered 12, after V lost 0 bases and J lost 8 bases. Germline assignment: CDR1 MNHEY and CDR2 SMNVEV (reference sequence). The CDR3 sequence is 18 residues long. CDR3 amino acids: CASSLSYKGLAASGELFF. As DNA, the CDR3 is TGTGCCAGCAGTTTATCGTATAAAGGACTAGCGGCGTCGGGGGAGCTGTTTTTT.

The CDR3 loop reads CASSQDYGTRYQETQYF. In DNA, the CDR3 is TGCGCCAGCAGCCAAGATTACGGGACGAGATACCAAGAGACCCAGTACTTC. The chain combines TRBV4-3 with TRBJ2-5; D tentatively reads TRBD1 or TRBD2 (5 bases each). Germline V gives CDR1 LGHNA, CDR2 YSLEER. V lost 0 bases, J lost 0 bases, and 14 bases lay in between. The CDR3 extends over 17 amino acids.

The chain is built from TRBV7-9 and TRBJ2-3, with D perhaps given as TRBD1 or TRBD2 (6 bases each). Trimming left V 2 bases short and J 6 bases short, with 21 bases between. The CDR3 runs to 17 residues. Germline loops: CDR1 SEHNR, CDR2 FQNEAQ (reference sequence). DNA of the CDR3: TGTGCCAGCAGCTTACCCTCCGAGGGGGGTCGATGGGATACGCAGTATTTT. Translated: CASSLPSEGGRWDTQYF.

This clone showed up just a few times. The chain links TRBV9 to TRBJ1-3, with D hard to call. Germline assignment: CDR1 SGDLS and CDR2 YYNGEE. V lost 4 bases, J lost 0 bases, and 17 bases lay in between. The CDR3 has 17 amino acids. In DNA form, the CDR3 reads TGTGCCAGCAGCATGTCTGGGGAGGGATCCTCTGGAAACACCATATATTTT. The encoded protein is CASSMSGEGSSGNTIYF.

Turning to this clone: The same CDR3 is also encoded by other DNA sequences in this sample. V usage is TRBV27 and J usage is TRBJ2-7; D call uncertain. The CDR3 consists of 13 residues. With 2 bases removed from V and 2 bases from J, the gap between germline ends came to 7 bases. CDR1 is MNHEY and CDR2 is SMNVEV in the germline V gene (reference sequence). The CDR3 DNA is TGTGCCAGCAGTTTAGGTTCGACCTACGAGCAGTACTTC. Amino acid sequence: CASSLGSTYEQYF.

This clone was seen once. The V and J genes are TRBV7-9 and TRBJ2-1; TRBD2 matches at 13 bases. CDR3 length: 15 amino acids. With 6 bases clipped from V and 5 bases from J, the junction kept 4 bases outside the gene matches. Germline assignment: CDR1 SEHNR and CDR2 FQNEAQ (reference sequence). CDR3 bases: TGTGCCAGCAGATCGGGACTAGCGGGACACAATGAGCAGTTCTTC. It codes for CASRSGLAGHNEQFF.

The chain recombines TRBV19 with TRBJ1-2; D possibly corresponds to TRBD1 (6 bases). CDR3 length: 13 amino acids. The germline V gene encodes CDR1 LNHDA and CDR2 SQIVND (reference sequence). Trimming stripped 9 bases from V and 5 bases from J, with 16 bases between. The CDR3 sequence: CASFTQGGYGYTF. As DNA, the CDR3 is TGTGCCAGCTTCACACAGGGAGGATATGGCTACACCTTC.

Worth noting for this clone: This same CDR3 is encoded by further DNA sequences in the sample. The V gene is TRBV9, the J gene TRBJ1-4; tentative D call: TRBD1 (6 bases). The CDR3 runs to 14 residues. V was shortened by 3 bases and J by 8 bases, with 14 bases between the two germline ends. CDR1 is SGDLS, CDR2 YYNGEE, per germline. The DNA for the CDR3 is TGTGCCAGCAGCGCCGGGGGGGGCGGCGAAAAACTGTTTTTT. It encodes CASSAGGGGEKLFF.

The chain carries TRBV7-6 and TRBJ2-7; tentative D call: TRBD2 (5 bases). CDR1 is SGHVS, CDR2 FNYEAQ, per germline. This CDR3 contains 15 residues. V lost 1 base and J 4 bases, leaving 14 bases between the germline ends. The CDR3 nucleotides read TGTGCCAGCAGCTTAGGTACGTCTAGCCAGTACGAGCAGTACTTC. As protein: CASSLGTSSQYEQYF.

Regarding this clone: Other DNA sequences in the same sample also yield this CDR3. The V and J genes are TRBV7-2 and TRBJ2-3; D is undetermined. From germline, CDR1 is SGHTA and CDR2 FQGNSA. V was cut by 5 bases and J by 1 base, with 4 bases left in between. The CDR3 loop spans 12 amino acids. The CDR3 sequence is CASSPRTDTQYF. Here the CDR3 DNA reads TGTGCCAGCAGCCCTCGCACAGATACGCAGTATTTT.

The genes are TRBV5-6 and TRBJ2-7, with 7 bases matching TRBD2. After removal of 5 bases from V and 6 bases from J, the junction contained 5 bases not matched to a gene. CDR1 is SGHDT, CDR2 YYEEEE, per germline. The CDR3 loop spans 12 amino acids. The CDR3 DNA follows: TGTGCCAGCAGTTGGGAGGGGCGCGAGCAGTACTTC. Translated: CASSWEGREQYF.

V gene TRBV27 combines with J gene TRBJ2-7; a weak D match, TRBD1 (5 bases). CDR3 size: 14 residues. V lost 6 bases to trimming and J lost 4 bases, with 16 bases between them. Germline CDR1 reads MNHEY; CDR2 reads SMNVEV (reference sequence). In nucleotides, the CDR3 is TGTGCCAGCAGCGCCTGGGCAGGGTCATACGAGCAGTACTTC. Residues: CASSAWAGSYEQYF.

CDR3 loop: CASSCTPLAGCPTDTQYF. The CDR3 DNA sequence: TGTGCCAGCAGCTGCACCCCCTTGGCGGGCTGCCCAACAGATACGCAGTATTTT. The rearrangement links TRBV5-6 to TRBJ2-3; D is perhaps TRBD2 (5 bases). The germline V gene encodes CDR1 SGHDT and CDR2 YYEEEE. The CDR3 contains 18 residues. The V end lost 3 bases, the J end lost 3 bases, and 23 bases lay between the germline ends. The full variable domain, with the rest looked up from reference TRBV5-6 and TRBJ2-3, is DAGVTQSPTHLIKTRGQQVTLRCSPKSGHDTVSWYQQALGQGPQFIFQYYEEEERQRGNFPDRFSGHQFPNYSSELNVNALLLGDSALYLCASSCTPLAGCPTDTQYFGPGTRLTVL.

The chain is built from TRBV27 and TRBJ2-1, with TRBD2 matching over 14 bases. The CDR3 is made up of 17 amino acids. Unmatched junction bases numbered 10, after V lost 3 bases and J lost 9 bases. Germline-derived CDR1 and CDR2 are MNHEY and SMNVEV (reference sequence). The CDR3 nucleotides read TGTGCCAGCAGTTTGCCCGGACTAGCGGGAGGATTGGGTGAGCAGTTCTTC. It is translated as CASSLPGLAGGLGEQFF.

The chain combines TRBV15 with TRBJ2-3, with D hard to call. The V end was cut by 8 bases, the J end by 1 base, with 13 bases between. The CDR3 runs 14 residues. From germline, CDR1 is LNHNV and CDR2 YYDKDF (reference sequence). The CDR3 sequence: CATDYGTGTDTQYF. DNA for the CDR3: TGTGCCACCGATTACGGAACGGGCACAGATACGCAGTATTTT.